Below, one T cell receptor (beta chain) is given with its context. Germline V gene sequence: CDR1 SGHRS, CDR2 YFSETQ. Trimming took off 4 bases at V and 1 base at J, with 14 bases between the two ends. The CDR3 extends over 15 amino acids. Here immunoSEQ multiplex PCR was the method, and the copy in TCRdb shows in-frame clones only, minus some. This sample has approximately 150,000 clones, with 90% to 95% found just once. The data derive from a study of control samples from healthy donors and cancer patients. Specimen: blood. The receptor's source is a young woman in good health. The gene calls are TRBV5-1 and TRBJ1-2; possibly TRBD1 for D (5 bases). CDR3 bases: TGCGCCAGCAGCCCCGGACACCAGCTTAACTATGGCTACACCTTC. This encodes CASSPGHQLNYGYTF.